This entry lists 23 T cell receptor beta chains sequenced from one sample in a study of blood T cell repertoires in COVID-19. Data came from immunoSEQ multiplex PCR; TCRdb stores just in-frame clones and leaves some out. The sample includes some 72,000 clones, about 90% of them seen just once. The sample consisted of peripheral blood. The receptors originated from a man over 45 with active COVID-19.

V is TRBV15 and J is TRBJ2-2; D possibly corresponds to TRBD1 (6 bases). This CDR3 contains 17 residues. Germline CDR1 LNHNV, CDR2 YYDKDF (reference sequence). V lost 1 base and J 0 bases, leaving 12 bases between the germline ends. CDR3 in amino acids: CATSRVRGGTNTGELFF. CDR3 nucleotide sequence: TGTGCCACCAGCAGAGTGCGTGGGGGCACGAACACCGGGGAGCTGTTTTTT.

The chain employs TRBV28 and TRBJ2-7; D is undetermined. The CDR3 totals 14 residues. The germline V gene has CDR1 MDHEN and CDR2 SYDVKM. Trimming pared 6 bases from V and 2 bases from J, leaving 14 bases between. CDR3 loop: CASSKNGYTYEQYF. The CDR3 DNA sequence: TGTGCCAGCAGCAAAAACGGGTATACCTACGAGCAGTACTTC.

The V and J genes are TRBV2 and TRBJ2-7, with 7 bases aligning to TRBD2. The germline gives CDR1 SNHLY, CDR2 FYNNEI. The V and J ends lost 2 bases and 4 bases, in that order; junction bases with no gene match: 8. The CDR3 extends over 15 amino acids. CDR3 sequence reads: CASSERPLAVYEQYF. For the CDR3, the DNA is TGTGCCAGCAGTGAAAGACCCCTAGCGGTGTACGAGCAGTACTTC.

The V call is TRBV19, the J call TRBJ1-5; D not certain. V was pared by 2 bases and J by 3 bases, with 17 bases between. There are 17 residues in the CDR3. Germline CDR1 and CDR2: LNHDA and SQIVND (reference sequence). DNA for the CDR3: TGTGCCAGTAGTATAAATCCAGTCCGCAGGCTCAATCAGCCCCAGCATTTT. This translates into CASSINPVRRLNQPQHF.

In its sample, this clone was seen once. The chain is built from TRBV6-4 and TRBJ2-2; D gene unclear. Trimming removed 4 bases from V and 4 bases from J, with 7 bases in between. The CDR3 sequence is 13 residues long. The V gene's germline CDR1 is MRHNA and CDR2 SNTAGT. The CDR3 DNA reads as TGTGCCAGCAGTGTAACGCGCACCGGGGAGCTGTTTTTT. This codes for CASSVTRTGELFF.

The chain links TRBV6-2 or TRBV6-3 to TRBJ2-4; 8 nucleotides match TRBD1. Germline assignment: CDR1 MNHEY and CDR2 SVGEGT. The J segment lost 0 bases and the V segment lost 5 bases, leaving 15 bases of the junction unmatched. The length of the CDR3 is 19 residues. The DNA of the CDR3 is TGTGCCAGCAGTCCCCGGACAGGGAAACGACTTTTAGCCAAAAACATTCAGTACTTC. It encodes CASSPRTGKRLLAKNIQYF.

The chain uses TRBV4-2 and TRBJ1-1; no firm D call. Germline V CDR1 and CDR2: LGHNA, YNFKEQ. This CDR3 is built from 14 residues. The V end was cut by 0 bases, the J end by 5 bases, with 10 bases between. DNA for the CDR3: TGTGCCAGCAGCCAAGAAGGAGGGAGGACTGAAGCTTTCTTT. Its translation is CASSQEGGRTEAFF.

V gene TRBV10-2 combines with J gene TRBJ2-7, with 9 nucleotides matching TRBD2. This CDR3 comprises 13 residues. The germline gives CDR1 WSHSY, CDR2 SAAADI. After removal of 9 bases from V and 2 bases from J, the junction contained 5 bases not matched to a gene. CDR3 nucleotides: TGCGCCAGTGGACTAGCGTCTACCTACGAGCAGTACTTC. Residues: CASGLASTYEQYF.

The J gene is TRBJ1-2, the V gene TRBV6-2 or TRBV6-3; possibly TRBD1 for D (6 bases). This CDR3 is 12 amino acids long. From germline, CDR1 is MNHEY and CDR2 SVGEGT. V lost 5 bases and J lost 8, with 12 bases in between. The CDR3 DNA is TGTGCCAGCAGTAACAGGGAGCTGGGCTACACCTTC. Its translation: CASSNRELGYTF.

The CDR3 region is CASRLDRYHEQYF. Written as DNA, the CDR3 is TGTGCCAGCAGACTAGACAGGTACCACGAGCAGTACTTC. The rearrangement links TRBV28 to TRBJ2-7, with a weak D call TRBD1 (6 bases). This CDR3 spans 13 amino acids. Trimming removed 6 bases at V and 5 bases at J, with 14 bases between. Per germline, CDR1 MDHEN and CDR2 SYDVKM. The full variable domain, its missing parts supplied by reference TRBV28 and TRBJ2-7, is DVKVTQSSRYLVKRTGEKVFLECVQDMDHENMFWYRQDPGLGLRLIYFSYDVKMKEKGDIPEGYSVSREKKERFSLILESASTNQTSMYLCASRLDRYHEQYFGPGTRLTVT.

V and J are TRBV9 and TRBJ2-2; 12 positions match TRBD1. The germline gives CDR1 SGDLS, CDR2 YYNGEE. V was pared by 2 bases and J by 6 bases, with 5 bases of the junction left unmatched. The CDR3 runs 16 residues. CDR3: CASSVTGQGAAGELFF. In nucleotides, the CDR3 is TGTGCCAGCAGCGTGACGGGACAGGGGGCGGCCGGGGAGCTGTTTTTT.

The chain recombines TRBV7-3 with TRBJ2-5; possible D gene TRBD2, 5 bases. Deletions cut 5 bases from V and 5 bases from J, with 15 bases between. The germline V gene has CDR1 SGHTA and CDR2 FQGTGA. The CDR3 spans 14 residues. Here the CDR3 reads CASSPGGGGETQYF. CDR3 bases: TGTGCCAGCAGCCCCGGAGGAGGCGGGGAGACCCAGTACTTC.

CDR3 loop: CASSRLGGTGGMRTQYF. CDR3 DNA: TGCGCCAGCAGCCGCTTAGGTGGGACAGGGGGGATGAGGACGCAGTATTTT. The V gene is TRBV4-3, the J gene TRBJ2-3; the match to TRBD1 covers 11 bases. CDR3 length: 17 residues. CDR1 is LGHNA, CDR2 YSLEER, per germline. The junction had 15 bases not matched to a gene; V was cut back by 4 bases and J by 9 bases.

This clone was detected once. The rearrangement joins TRBV6-4 to TRBJ2-1; D is uncertain. V lost 6 bases and J lost 7, with 13 bases in between. Germline CDR1 MRHNA, CDR2 SNTAGT. This CDR3 spans 13 amino acids. The CDR3 DNA reads as TGTGCCAGCAGCCGTGAGGCCGGGAATGAGCAGTTCTTC. Translating it yields CASSREAGNEQFF.

This chain connects TRBV5-1 to TRBJ2-7; 7 positions match TRBD2. This CDR3 has 12 residues. After removal of 4 bases from V and 4 bases from J, the junction contained 2 bases not matched to a gene. Germline V CDR1 and CDR2: SGHRS, YFSETQ. The DNA for the CDR3 is TGCGCCAGCAGCCTCGGGGGGTACGAGCAGTACTTC. Its protein is CASSLGGYEQYF. The full variable domain, completed using reference TRBV5-1 and TRBJ2-7, is KAGVTQTPRYLIKTRGQQVTLSCSPISGHRSVSWYQQTPGQGLQFLFEYFSETQRNKGNFPGRFSGRQFSNSRSEMNVSTLELGDSALYLCASSLGGYEQYFGPGTRLTVT.

To note about this clone: Other DNA sequences in the sample encode the same CDR3. The chain employs TRBV28 and TRBJ1-2; maybe TRBD1 (6 bases). Germline CDR1 and CDR2: MDHEN and SYDVKM. The CDR3 contains 12 residues. Trimming removed 5 bases at V and 5 bases at J, with 9 bases between. The CDR3 sequence: CASSGTGYGYTF. The CDR3 nucleotides are TGTGCCAGCAGTGGAACAGGGTATGGCTACACCTTC.

This chain joins TRBV18 and TRBJ2-1, with 9 bases aligning to TRBD1. Germline-derived CDR1 and CDR2 are KGHSH and LQKENI. V gave up 3 bases and J gave up 5 bases; unmatched junction bases: 5. The CDR3 contains 15 residues. Here the CDR3 DNA reads TGTGCCAGCTCACCCGACAGGGGGGGGAACAATGAGCAGTTCTTC. Its protein product is CASSPDRGGNNEQFF.

J is TRBJ2-7 and V is TRBV18; weak D call: TRBD1 (5 bases). Per the germline V gene, CDR1 is KGHSH and CDR2 is LQKENI. CDR3 length: 15 amino acids. The V end lost 2 bases, the J end lost 2 bases, and 13 bases lay between the germline ends. The CDR3 region is CASSPTNLGPYEQYF. The CDR3, as DNA: TGTGCCAGCTCACCAACTAATCTGGGGCCCTACGAGCAGTACTTC.

This sequence joins TRBV6-5 and TRBJ2-7; TRBD1 matches at 11 bases. The V segment lost 5 bases and the J segment 9 bases; nucleotides outside the gene matches: 9. Germline CDR1 is MNHEY and CDR2 is SVGAGI. CDR3 size: 14 residues. The CDR3 region has the DNA TGTGCCAGCAGTCCGGACAGGGGGCGGCGTGGGCAGTACTTC. Protein product: CASSPDRGRRGQYF.

This chain connects TRBV11-2 to TRBJ2-3; D call uncertain. Trimming pared 2 bases from V and 6 bases from J, leaving 9 bases between. Germline V gene data show CDR1 as SGHAT and CDR2 as FQNNGV. The CDR3 is made up of 13 amino acids. CDR3 bases: TGTGCCAGCAGCTTAAGGAGTGCCGATACGCAGTATTTT. Translated: CASSLRSADTQYF.

V usage is TRBV3-1 (or the pseudogene TRBV3-2) and J usage is TRBJ2-5; D remains unclear. Per germline, CDR1 LGHDT and CDR2 YNNKEL (reference sequence). V gave up 2 bases and J gave up 5 bases, with 9 bases separating them. The length of the CDR3 is 13 residues. CDR3 nucleotides: TGTGCCAGCAGCCAACGGAGCATCGAGACCCAGTACTTC. The encoded protein is CASSQRSIETQYF.

This chain joins TRBV7-8 and TRBJ2-7, with D maybe TRBD1 (6 bases). This CDR3 has 15 amino acids. Germline V gene data show CDR1 as SGHVS and CDR2 as FQNEAQ. V lost 3 bases and J 3 bases, leaving 15 bases between the germline ends. The CDR3 DNA reads TGTGCCAGCAGCTTGTCCGGGACAAGGATCTACGAGCAGTACTTC. Translated: CASSLSGTRIYEQYF.

The gene calls are TRBV28 and TRBJ2-7, with TRBD2 matching 8 bases. After removal of 6 bases from V and 6 bases from J, the junction contained 7 bases not matched to a gene. This CDR3 has 13 residues. Germline CDR1 reads MDHEN; CDR2 reads SYDVKM. The CDR3 nucleotides are TGTGCCAGCAGAAAGATGGCGGGAGGCGAGCAGTACTTC. It translates to CASRKMAGGEQYF.